The clone carrying this T cell receptor (beta chain) was detected only once. What it binds is not known. The sample is drawn from a study of early T cells in non-severe SARS-CoV-2 infection. Across the study: Unpaired chains resulted from sequencing bulk RNA of unsorted whole blood. General observations from the study: Comparison of clonotypes with VDJdb favored anti-spike CD8 responses while missing private and CD4 specificities.

Trimming pared 4 bases from V and 6 bases from J, leaving 20 bases between. This CDR3 contains 15 residues. CDR1 is SQVTM and CDR2 is ANQGSEA in the germline V gene. Individual cDNA molecules received unique molecular identifiers. Using its own MiXCR run on the 5' RACE reads, TCRdb lists one record per CDR3 protein. The repertoire holds about 40,000 distinct CDR3 sequences, with about 6.5% as singletons. The chain uses TRBV29-1 and TRBJ2-3, with D possibly matching TRBD2 (8 bases). The input for sequencing was whole blood, taken at baseline. This receptor was taken from an adult who was a healthcare worker with PCR-confirmed SARS-CoV-2 infection or an uninfected control (not recorded which). The CDR3 region has the DNA TGCAGCGTTGGACTAGCGAGGGGGCCGTTGGATACGCAGTATTTT. Translating gives CSVGLARGPLDTQYF.